This T cell receptor (beta chain) is from a study of OX40 agonist ivuxolimab in advanced cancers. As for the study in general: Dosing consisted of intravenous ivuxolimab at 0.01 to 10 mg/kg every 2 weeks.

Baseline, cycle 4 day 1, and cycle 7 day 1 were the blood sampling points. This CDR3 has 14 residues. CDR1 and CDR2 (germline): GTSNPN, SVGIG (reference sequence). V was cut by 3 bases and J by 7 bases, with 16 bases left in between. The repertoire was sequenced with immunoSEQ multiplex PCR; TCRdb's copy has only in-frame clones and lacks some. The data contain around 62,000 clones, approximately 91% of them singletons. This clone was detected only a few times. Sequencing was performed on CD4+ or CD8+ T cells sorted from blood, taken in a trial of the OX40 agonist ivuxolimab. The source of this sequence is an adult with an advanced solid tumor such as melanoma, head and neck, liver or kidney cancer. The chain joins TRBV30 to TRBJ1-5; the D gene is possibly TRBD1 (5 bases). CDR3 coding DNA: TGTGCCTGGAGAGACTTGGGGGGAAACCAGCCCCAGCATTTT. It specifies CAWRDLGGNQPQHF.